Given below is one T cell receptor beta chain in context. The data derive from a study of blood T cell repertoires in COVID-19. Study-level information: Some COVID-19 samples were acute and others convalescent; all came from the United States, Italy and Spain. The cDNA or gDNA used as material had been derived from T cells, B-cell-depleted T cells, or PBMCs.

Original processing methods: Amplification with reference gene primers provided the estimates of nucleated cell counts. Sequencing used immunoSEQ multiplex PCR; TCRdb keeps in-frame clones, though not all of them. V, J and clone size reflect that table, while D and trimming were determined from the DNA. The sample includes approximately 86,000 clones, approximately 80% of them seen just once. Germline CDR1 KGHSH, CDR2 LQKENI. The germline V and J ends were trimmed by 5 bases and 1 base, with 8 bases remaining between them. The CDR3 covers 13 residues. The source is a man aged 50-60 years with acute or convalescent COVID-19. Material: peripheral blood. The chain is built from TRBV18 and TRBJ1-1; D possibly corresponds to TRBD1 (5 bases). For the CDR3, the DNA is TGTGCCAGCTCAGGGGGAGGGAACACTGAAGCTTTCTTT. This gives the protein CASSGGGNTEAFF.